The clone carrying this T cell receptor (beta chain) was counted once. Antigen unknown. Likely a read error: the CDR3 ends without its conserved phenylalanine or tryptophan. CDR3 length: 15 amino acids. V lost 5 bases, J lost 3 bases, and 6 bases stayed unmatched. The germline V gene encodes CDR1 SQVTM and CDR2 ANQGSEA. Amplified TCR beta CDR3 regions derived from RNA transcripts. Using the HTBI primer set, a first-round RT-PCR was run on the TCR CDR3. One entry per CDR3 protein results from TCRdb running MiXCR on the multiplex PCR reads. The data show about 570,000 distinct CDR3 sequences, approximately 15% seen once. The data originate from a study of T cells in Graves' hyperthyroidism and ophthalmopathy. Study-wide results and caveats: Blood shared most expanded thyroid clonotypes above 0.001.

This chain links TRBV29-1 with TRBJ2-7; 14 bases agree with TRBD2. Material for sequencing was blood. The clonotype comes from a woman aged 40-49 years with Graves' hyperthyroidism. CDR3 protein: CSVRGLAGGGYEQYL. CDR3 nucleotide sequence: TGCAGCGTTCGAGGACTAGCGGGGGGCGGCTACGAGCAGTACCTC.